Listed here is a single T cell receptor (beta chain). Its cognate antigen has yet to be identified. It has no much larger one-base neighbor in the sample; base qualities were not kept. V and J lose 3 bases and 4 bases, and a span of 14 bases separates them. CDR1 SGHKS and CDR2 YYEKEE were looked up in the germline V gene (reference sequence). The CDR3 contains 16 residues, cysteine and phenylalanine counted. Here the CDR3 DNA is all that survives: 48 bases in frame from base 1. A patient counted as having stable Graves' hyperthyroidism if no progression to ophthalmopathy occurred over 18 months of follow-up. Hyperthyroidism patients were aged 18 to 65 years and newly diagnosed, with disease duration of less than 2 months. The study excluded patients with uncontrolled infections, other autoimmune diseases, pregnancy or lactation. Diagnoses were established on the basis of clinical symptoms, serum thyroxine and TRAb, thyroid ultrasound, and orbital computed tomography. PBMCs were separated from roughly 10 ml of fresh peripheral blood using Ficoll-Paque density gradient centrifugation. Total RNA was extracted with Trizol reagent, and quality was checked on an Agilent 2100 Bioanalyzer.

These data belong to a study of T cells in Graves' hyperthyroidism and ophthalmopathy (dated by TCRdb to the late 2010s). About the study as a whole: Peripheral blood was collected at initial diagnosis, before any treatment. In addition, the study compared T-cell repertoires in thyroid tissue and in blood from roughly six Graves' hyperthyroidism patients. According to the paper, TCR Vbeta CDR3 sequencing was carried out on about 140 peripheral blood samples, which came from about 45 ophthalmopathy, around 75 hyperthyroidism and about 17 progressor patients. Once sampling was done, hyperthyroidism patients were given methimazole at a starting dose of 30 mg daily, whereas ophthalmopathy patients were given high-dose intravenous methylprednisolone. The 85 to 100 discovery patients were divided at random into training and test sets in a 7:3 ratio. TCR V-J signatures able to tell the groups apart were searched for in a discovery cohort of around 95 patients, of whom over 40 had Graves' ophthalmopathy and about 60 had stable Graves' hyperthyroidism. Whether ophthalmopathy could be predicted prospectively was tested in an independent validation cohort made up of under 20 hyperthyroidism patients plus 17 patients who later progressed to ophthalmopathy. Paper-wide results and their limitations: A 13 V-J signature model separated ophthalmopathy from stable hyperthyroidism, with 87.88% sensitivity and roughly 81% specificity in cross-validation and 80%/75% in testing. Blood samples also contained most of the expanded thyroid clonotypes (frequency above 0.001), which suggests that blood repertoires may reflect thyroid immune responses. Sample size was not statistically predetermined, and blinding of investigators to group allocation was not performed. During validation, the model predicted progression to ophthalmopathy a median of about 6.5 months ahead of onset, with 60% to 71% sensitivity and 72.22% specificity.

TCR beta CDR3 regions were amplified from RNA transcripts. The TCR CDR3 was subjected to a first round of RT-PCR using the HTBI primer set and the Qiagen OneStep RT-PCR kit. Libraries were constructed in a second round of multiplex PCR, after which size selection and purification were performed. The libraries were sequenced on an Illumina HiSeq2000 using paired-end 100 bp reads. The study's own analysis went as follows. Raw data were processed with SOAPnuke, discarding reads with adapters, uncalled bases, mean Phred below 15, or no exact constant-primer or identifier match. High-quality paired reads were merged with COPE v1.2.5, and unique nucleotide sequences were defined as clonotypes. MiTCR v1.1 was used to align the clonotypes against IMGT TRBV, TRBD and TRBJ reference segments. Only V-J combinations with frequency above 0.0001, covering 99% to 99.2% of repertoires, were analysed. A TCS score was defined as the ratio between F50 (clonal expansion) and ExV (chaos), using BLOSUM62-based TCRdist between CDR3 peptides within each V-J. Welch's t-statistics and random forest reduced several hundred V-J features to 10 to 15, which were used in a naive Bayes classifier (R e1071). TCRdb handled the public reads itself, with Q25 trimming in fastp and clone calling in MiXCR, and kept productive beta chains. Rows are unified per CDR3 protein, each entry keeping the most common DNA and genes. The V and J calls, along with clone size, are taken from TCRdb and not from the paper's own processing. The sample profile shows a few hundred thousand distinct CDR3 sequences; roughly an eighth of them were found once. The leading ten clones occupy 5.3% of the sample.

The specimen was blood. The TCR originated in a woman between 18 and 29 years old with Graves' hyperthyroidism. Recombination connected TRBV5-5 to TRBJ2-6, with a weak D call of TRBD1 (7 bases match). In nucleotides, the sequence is TGTGCCAGCAGCTGGACCAGGGGGGCCGGGGCCAACGTCCTGACTTTC. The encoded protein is CASSWTRGAGANVLTF.